These 2 T cell receptor beta chains were all obtained from the same sample, sequenced in a study of beta chain features in type 1 diabetes. Reverse transcription of all isolated RNA meant that expressed TCRB transcripts were sequenced. The repertoire was sequenced with immunoSEQ multiplex PCR; TCRdb's copy has only in-frame clones and lacks some. The sample includes a few hundred thousand clones, about a tenth of them seen just once. Study findings and constraints: In every one of the four CD4+ subsets, TCRB CDR3s were moderately but significantly shorter in Type 1 diabetes patients.

No antigens are known for them. The source material was naive CD4+ T cells from blood. The receptor set was obtained from a man aged 30 to 39 with type 1 diabetes.

A few counts support this clone. This same CDR3 is encoded by further DNA sequences in the sample. This chain links TRBV5-1 with TRBJ2-5; D ambiguous. CDR3 length equals 13 residues. CDR1 SGHRS and CDR2 YFSETQ come from the germline V gene. Trimming shortened V by 2 bases and J by 2 bases, and 7 bases separated the two germline ends. DNA for the CDR3: TGCGCCAGCAGCTTTAACAGACAAGAGACCCAGTACTTC. Encoded protein: CASSFNRQETQYF.

The CDR3 DNA reads TGTGCCAGCAGCTTGGGGACTAGCGGGGGGTCTAGTGAGCAGTTCTTC. Translating gives CASSLGTSGGSSEQFF. This sequence joins TRBV5-4 and TRBJ2-1; 14 bases are shared with TRBD2. The CDR3 is made up of 16 amino acids. V shed 0 bases, J shed 9 bases, and the junction held 5 bases outside the gene matches. The V gene's germline CDR1 is SGHNT and CDR2 YYREEE (reference sequence).